This T cell receptor (beta chain) was identified during a study of cytomegalovirus exposure and HLA in healthy donors. Both 60 Vbeta primers and 13 Jbeta primers went into the PCR. Sequencing was performed with immunoSEQ multiplex PCR; in TCRdb, only in-frame clones are kept and a portion is missing. The sample holds roughly 60,000 clones, approximately 80% seen once. The V gene lost 11 bases and the J gene lost 5 bases, with 18 bases spanning the gap. The CDR3 sequence is 14 residues long. The germline gives CDR1 LNHNV, CDR2 YYDKDF (reference sequence). Worth noting for this clone: Its antigen is undetermined.

Study-level results: Available immune exposure information was restricted to CMV serostatus only.

V and J are TRBV15 and TRBJ2-2; TRBD2 might be the D (5 bases). This receptor was identified in a woman aged 40 to 50 in good health and CMV-seropositive. Sequencing used PBMCs. The CDR3 reads CASGRSRGTGELFF. In DNA form, the CDR3 reads TGTGCCTCTGGACGGTCCAGAGGGACCGGGGAGCTGTTTTTT.